Listed below are T cell receptor beta chains from one sample, sequenced in a study of T cell repertoires in ileal Crohn's disease. TCRdb keeps only in-frame clones here, not all; method: immunoSEQ multiplex PCR. The repertoire consists of 1,500 to 2,000 clones, with around 83% occurring once and the leading ten covering around 7%. The sequencing input was ileal tissue. The receptors were sampled from an adult with Crohn's disease. Each CDR3 is given with its conserved first and last residue. D genes are given only for firm matches. Clone size, where shown, is once, few, many, or a class for clones that have expanded.

V: TRBV11-1
D: TRBD2
size: NA
J: TRBJ2-2
DNA: TGTGCCAGCAGCTTAAGCGGGGGGGTGACCGGGGAGCTGTTTTTT
CDR3: CASSLSGGVTGELFF

V: TRBV7-3
D: TRBD2
size: NA
J: TRBJ2-2
DNA: TGTGCCAGCGGCCTACTAGCGGGCAACACCGGGGAGCTGTTTTTT
CDR3: CASGLLAGNTGELFF

V: TRBV6-6
D: TRBD1
size: NA
J: TRBJ2-7
DNA: TGTGCCAGCAGTTCCACCCCTGACAGGGGGCAGGACTTC
CDR3: CASSSTPDRGQDF

V: TRBV28
D: NA
size: NA
J: TRBJ2-2
DNA: TGTGCCAGCAGGACGGGGACATTATACACCGGGGAGCTGTTTTTT
CDR3: CASRTGTLYTGELFF

V: TRBV30
D: NA
size: NA
J: TRBJ1-1
DNA: TGTGCCTGGACCCGGGGAGGGGTGACTGAAGCTTTCTTT
CDR3: CAWTRGGVTEAFF

V: TRBV14
D: TRBD2
size: NA
J: TRBJ2-7
DNA: TGTGCCAGCAGCCAACGAATGCGCCGCGGGGGGCTGAACGAGCAGTACTTC
CDR3: CASSQRMRRGGLNEQYF

V: TRBV5-6
D: TRBD1
size: NA
J: TRBJ1-4
DNA: TGTGCCAGCAGCTTTAGGACCGGGACAGCTAATGAAAAACTGTTTTTT
CDR3: CASSFRTGTANEKLFF

V: TRBV4-3
D: NA
size: NA
J: TRBJ2-3
DNA: TGCGCCAGCAGCCAAGATGCGGGGGATACGCAGTATTTT
CDR3: CASSQDAGDTQYF

V: TRBV5-4
D: NA
size: few
J: TRBJ2-1
DNA: TGTGCCAGCACCAACTATCAAGGGGTGGGTGCGCAGTTCTTC
CDR3: CASTNYQGVGAQFF

V: TRBV9
D: NA
size: NA
J: TRBJ1-5
DNA: TGTGCCAGCAGCGTAGAAGGGAGTAGCAATCAGCCCCAGCATTTT
CDR3: CASSVEGSSNQPQHF

V: TRBV18
D: NA
size: NA
J: TRBJ2-7
DNA: TGTGCCAGCTCACCTCAGGACAGTGGTAGTCAGCAGTACTTC
CDR3: CASSPQDSGSQQYF